This TCR beta chain was captured in a study of neurological immune-mediated disorders. Study results and limitations: The highest TCR clonal expansion occurred in HTLV-1-associated myelopathy; multiple sclerosis fell below healthy controls. A possible signature appeared as one related-CDR3 cluster, in which phylogenetic grouping placed the repertoires of 18 of 34 multiple sclerosis patients.

The unsorted libraries originated from 2 million PBMCs kept at -80 C. 5'RACE employing 10-nucleotide random UMIs yielded the cDNA. TCRdb processed the 5' RACE reads anew with MiXCR; each CDR3 protein has one entry. The sample has around 64,000 distinct CDR3 sequences; 3.2% are singletons. The CDR3 consists of 16 residues. Germline V gene data show CDR1 as SSHAT and CDR2 as FNYEAQ (reference sequence). In its sample, this clonotype was seen many times. Its target is unknown. Relative to the germline gene, one junction end is altered; a read error may explain this. The sample was PBMCs. The chain uses TRBV7-7 and TRBJ2-2, with 7 bases lining up with TRBD2. The source of this sequence is a woman between 50 and 59 years old with multiple sclerosis. The CDR3 DNA reads as TGTGCTAGCAGCCCCTATCGCGGGGGGAACACCGGGGAGCTGTTTTTT. This translates into CASSPYRGGNTGELFF.